This T cell receptor beta chain was obtained from a study of shared clonotypes between healthy human individuals. Naive CD8 cells, CD45RO-negative and positively selected for CCR7, excluded terminally differentiated effector memory CD45RA+ cells. Germline V gene lookup returns CDR1 SGHRS and CDR2 YFSETQ. Trimming left V 4 bases short and J 1 base short, with 10 bases between. The CDR3 has 14 residues. Over several immunoSEQ plates, each subset's genomic DNA was distributed in even portions. Each replicate PCR on the sorted subsets used about 0.2 ug DNA (about 30,000 T cell genomes). Only in-frame clones appear in the TCRdb table, and some are missing; sequencing was by immunoSEQ multiplex PCR. The sample gives about 2.2 million clones, about 92% of which show up once; about 1.8% is in the top ten.

Source material: naive CD8+ T cells from PBMCs. The receptor was derived from a man aged 18 to 35 in good health. Some clones in this sample may be carry-over from other donors' samples. The V gene is TRBV5-1, the J gene TRBJ2-3; perhaps TRBD2 as D (6 bases). The CDR3 DNA sequence: TGCGCCAGCAGCACGGGACTCGGCACAGATACGCAGTATTTT. It is translated as CASSTGLGTDTQYF.